Each of the 19 T cell receptor beta chains below was sequenced from the same sample in a study of T cell changes during pregnancy in multiple sclerosis. Clones were read by immunoSEQ multiplex PCR, and TCRdb kept only the in-frame ones, dropping some. The sample lists 55,000 to 85,000 clones, over 75% seen once, with roughly 1.5% in the top ten. The sequences come from peripheral blood, collected in the third trimester of pregnancy. The receptors stem from a female donor with multiple sclerosis, enrolled in a pregnancy study.

V gene TRBV6-4 combines with J gene TRBJ1-1, with 8 positions matching TRBD1. This CDR3 has 13 residues. Germline trimming cut 2 bases from V and 4 bases from J; bases unmatched to any gene: 0. In germline, CDR1 is MRHNA, CDR2 SNTAGT. Here the CDR3 DNA reads TGTGCCAGCAGTGACGGACAGGGCACTGAAGCTTTCTTT. This encodes CASSDGQGTEAFF.

The chain is built from TRBV7-8 and TRBJ2-3; 9 bases line up with TRBD1. The V and J ends lost 5 bases and 2 bases, in that order; junction bases with no gene match: 5. The germline CDR1 and CDR2 sequences are SGHVS and FQNEAQ. The CDR3 has 15 amino acids. The CDR3 is CASSLDRGPTDTQYF. The CDR3 nucleotides are TGTGCCAGCAGCCTGGACAGGGGACCCACAGATACGCAGTATTTT. Together with reference TRBV7-8 and TRBJ2-3, the CDR3 gives the full variable domain: GAGVSQSPRYKVAKRGQDVALRCDPISGHVSLFWYQQALGQGPEFLTYFQNEAQLDKSGLPSDRFFAERPEGSVSTLKIQRTQQEDSAVYLCASSLDRGPTDTQYFGPGTRLTVL.

V gene TRBV27 combines with J gene TRBJ1-1, with TRBD1 identical over 12 bases. J gave up 1 base and V 6 bases, and 6 bases lay outside the gene matches. This CDR3 contains 16 residues. Germline assignment: CDR1 MNHEY and CDR2 SMNVEV (reference sequence). CDR3 in amino acids: CASSLGTGGPNTEAFF. The CDR3 nucleotides read TGTGCCAGCAGCCTCGGGACAGGGGGCCCGAACACTGAAGCTTTCTTT.

The V gene is TRBV6-5, the J gene TRBJ2-7, with D perhaps TRBD1 (5 bases). V was shortened by 0 bases and J by 2 bases, with 11 bases between the two germline ends. The CDR3 is 15 residues long. Germline CDR1 is MNHEY and CDR2 is SVGAGI. The chain's CDR3 is CASSYSVRAAYEQYF. CDR3 in DNA: TGTGCCAGCAGTTACTCCGTCAGGGCGGCCTACGAGCAGTACTTC.

The chain links TRBV5-1 to TRBJ2-3; 9 bases agree with TRBD1. CDR3 length: 17 residues. V dropped 4 bases and J dropped 3; count of bases not matched to a gene: 12. The V gene's germline CDR1 is SGHRS and CDR2 YFSETQ. CDR3 sequence: CASSQGTRTGETDTQYF. CDR3 nucleotide sequence: TGCGCCAGCAGCCAGGGTACAAGGACAGGGGAAACAGATACGCAGTATTTT.

J is TRBJ2-1 and V is TRBV11-3; a possible D gene is TRBD1 (6 bases). The V end was cut by 5 bases, the J end by 0 bases, with 11 bases between. Looked up from germline, CDR1 is SGHNT and CDR2 is YENEEA. This CDR3 region has 15 residues. CDR3 in amino acids: CASSPGQSSYNEQFF. CDR3 sequence (DNA): TGTGCCAGCAGCCCCGGACAGAGCTCCTACAATGAGCAGTTCTTC. Based on the CDR3 plus reference TRBV11-3 and TRBJ2-1, the full variable domain is EAGVVQSPRYKIIEKKQPVAFWCNPISGHNTLYWYLQNLGQGPELLIRYENEEAVDDSQLPKDRFSAERLKGVDSTLKIQPAELGDSAVYLCASSPGQSSYNEQFFGPGTRLTVL.

The chain carries TRBV30 and TRBJ2-7; D is ambiguous. V was pared by 0 bases and J by 7 bases, with 13 bases between. CDR1 and CDR2 (germline): GTSNPN, SVGIG (reference sequence). CDR3 size: 13 residues. The CDR3 DNA is TGTGCCTGGAGTGTATCCCCCGTGAGGGAGCAGTACTTC. It encodes CAWSVSPVREQYF.

The CDR3 DNA sequence: TGTGCCAGCAGCTTATTCCTGCGGTCGGACAGGGGGCGAGGTGAGCAGTTCTTC. Amino acid sequence: CASSLFLRSDRGRGEQFF. This sequence joins TRBV7-3 and TRBJ2-1, with TRBD1 matching 11 bases. The CDR3 has 18 amino acids. Germline CDR1 SGHTA, CDR2 FQGTGA. V lost 2 bases to trimming and J lost 9 bases; unmatched junction nucleotides: 15.

This chain joins TRBV11-1 and TRBJ2-3; D is possibly TRBD2 (5 bases). The germline V and J ends were trimmed by 7 bases and 2 bases, with 16 bases remaining between them. The CDR3 contains 15 residues. Germline CDR1 and CDR2: SGHAT and FQDESV (reference sequence). The CDR3 sequence is CASMTSGLNTDTQYF. The CDR3 DNA reads TGTGCCAGCATGACCTCAGGACTTAACACAGATACGCAGTATTTT.

The chain joins TRBV7-3 to TRBJ2-2, with 12 positions matching TRBD2. Germline V CDR1 and CDR2: SGHTA, FQGTGA. J was trimmed by 5 bases and V by 5 bases; bases with no gene match: 3. This CDR3 has 15 amino acids. The CDR3 DNA is TGTGCCAGCAGCCCGGGGACTAGCGGGACCGGGGAGCTGTTTTTT. Its protein is CASSPGTSGTGELFF.

The J gene is TRBJ2-5, the V gene TRBV30; D ambiguous. V lost 5 bases and J 0 bases, leaving 16 bases between the germline ends. The length of the CDR3 is 15 residues. Germline CDR1 GTSNPN, CDR2 SVGIG (reference sequence). CDR3 residues: CAWGLRPRYQETQYF. The CDR3 DNA sequence: TGTGCCTGGGGTTTGAGGCCCCGATACCAAGAGACCCAGTACTTC. Variable domain in full (rest from reference TRBV30 and TRBJ2-5): SQTIHQWPATLVQPVGSPLSLECTVEGTSNPNLYWYRQAAGRGLQLLFYSVGIGQISSEVPQNLSASRPQDRQFILSSKKLLLSDSGFYLCAWGLRPRYQETQYFGPGTRLLVL.

The V gene is TRBV10-3, the J gene TRBJ1-2, with a tentative D call TRBD1 (6 bases). With 7 bases removed from V and 0 bases from J, the gap between germline ends came to 15 bases. Germline CDR1 and CDR2: ENHRY and SYGVKD. CDR3 length: 15 residues. This CDR3 reads CAITWTELANYGYTF. Written as DNA, the CDR3 is TGTGCCATCACCTGGACAGAGTTAGCTAACTATGGCTACACCTTC.

This chain connects TRBV10-2 to TRBJ1-4; 9 nucleotides match TRBD1. There are 17 residues in the CDR3. V was pared by 3 bases and J by 0 bases, with 5 bases of the junction left unmatched. Germline V gene data show CDR1 as WSHSY and CDR2 as SAAADI. CDR3 protein: CASSDPGQGTTNEKLFF. DNA of the CDR3: TGCGCCAGCAGTGACCCGGGACAGGGAACAACTAATGAAAAACTGTTTTTT.

Only one count was recorded for this clone. The chain joins TRBV6-5 to TRBJ2-7; TRBD1 agrees at 8 bases. Germline CDR1 is MNHEY and CDR2 is SVGAGI. J gave up 4 bases and V 5 bases, and 4 bases lay outside the gene matches. The CDR3 covers 13 residues. The CDR3 reads CASSTQGEYEQYF. The DNA for the CDR3 is TGTGCCAGCAGTACACAGGGGGAGTACGAGCAGTACTTC.

This clone has just one count. The rearrangement joins TRBV5-1 to TRBJ2-7; 8 bases map to TRBD1. Germline CDR1 SGHRS, CDR2 YFSETQ. With 3 bases clipped from V and 4 bases from J, the junction kept 12 bases outside the gene matches. This CDR3 spans 16 amino acids. CDR3 sequence reads: CASSSAGGQEGYEQYF. DNA for the CDR3: TGCGCCAGCAGCTCGGCCGGGGGACAGGAAGGTTACGAGCAGTACTTC. The full variable domain, in which reference TRBV5-1 and TRBJ2-7 provide the parts outside the CDR3, is KAGVTQTPRYLIKTRGQQVTLSCSPISGHRSVSWYQQTPGQGLQFLFEYFSETQRNKGNFPGRFSGRQFSNSRSEMNVSTLELGDSALYLCASSSAGGQEGYEQYFGPGTRLTVT.

This clone has just one count. The chain combines TRBV5-6 with TRBJ2-7; D possibly corresponds to TRBD2 (5 bases). The ends were cut back, 0 bases at V and 0 bases at J, with 13 bases in the middle. Germline loops: CDR1 SGHDT, CDR2 YYEEEE. The CDR3 has 16 residues. CDR3 amino acids: CASSLGAGVYSYEQYF. Written as DNA, the CDR3 is TGTGCCAGCAGCTTGGGGGCCGGGGTTTACTCCTACGAGCAGTACTTC.

This chain joins TRBV29-1 and TRBJ2-7; TRBD1 is a possible D gene (6 bases). CDR3 length: 15 amino acids. Trimming pared 1 base from V and 6 bases from J, leaving 19 bases between. CDR1 SQVTM and CDR2 ANQGSEA come from the germline V gene. The CDR3 reads CSVEVALLRTVEQYF. The CDR3 nucleotides read TGCAGCGTTGAAGTGGCCTTACTCCGGACAGTCGAGCAGTACTTC.

This sequence joins TRBV4-2 and TRBJ1-3; a weak D match, TRBD1 (6 bases). Germline V gene data show CDR1 as LGHNA and CDR2 as YNFKEQ. The CDR3 covers 18 residues. Deletions cut 0 bases from V and 4 bases from J, with 19 bases between. The CDR3 DNA sequence: TGTGCCAGCAGCCAAGATAAGTGGGGGCAGGGTGCAGGAAACACCATATATTTT. Encoded protein: CASSQDKWGQGAGNTIYF.

This sequence joins TRBV30 and TRBJ1-2; no clear D gene. Trimming pared 8 bases from V and 5 bases from J, leaving 18 bases between. The length of the CDR3 is 13 residues. Per the germline V gene, CDR1 is GTSNPN and CDR2 is SVGIG (reference sequence). The CDR3 reads CAHTTRRLYGYTF. The CDR3 nucleotides are TGTGCCCATACCACCAGGAGGCTTTATGGCTACACCTTC. The full variable domain, with the rest looked up from reference TRBV30 and TRBJ1-2, is SQTIHQWPATLVQPVGSPLSLECTVEGTSNPNLYWYRQAAGRGLQLLFYSVGIGQISSEVPQNLSASRPQDRQFILSSKKLLLSDSGFYLCAHTTRRLYGYTFGSGTRLTVV.